Each of the 10 T cell receptor beta chains below was sequenced from the same sample in a study of cytomegalovirus exposure and HLA in healthy donors. The PCR was carried out with 60 Vbeta primers and 13 Jbeta primers. Sequencing used immunoSEQ multiplex PCR; TCRdb keeps in-frame clones, though not all of them. The sample consists of 85,000 to 90,000 clones, 65% to 80% of them appearing once. Sequencing was carried out using PBMCs. The receptors come from a young man in good health and CMV-seronegative.

About this clone itself: The junction and the germline gene differ at one end; a read error may be behind it. At the DNA level, this CDR3 is encoded by other sequences in the same sample as well. The J gene is TRBJ1-5, the V gene TRBV6-5; 7 nucleotides align to TRBD1. CDR3 length: 15 amino acids. In germline, CDR1 is MNHEY, CDR2 SVGAGI. The CDR3 DNA reads as TGTGCCAGCAGCCGGACAGGCCCTTGGAATCAGCCCCAGCACTTT. It codes for CASSRTGPWNQPQHF.

The V and J genes are TRBV7-2 and TRBJ2-7, with 7 bases identical to TRBD1. The CDR3 length is 14 residues. CDR1 SGHTA and CDR2 FQGNSA come from the germline V gene. J was trimmed by 3 bases and V by 5 bases; bases with no gene match: 7. The chain's CDR3 is CASSPVGQNYEQYF. The CDR3 DNA is TGTGCCAGCAGCCCCGTGGGACAGAACTACGAGCAGTACTTC. The full variable domain, its missing parts supplied by reference TRBV7-2 and TRBJ2-7, is GAGVSQSPSNKVTEKGKDVELRCDPISGHTALYWYRQSLGQGLEFLIYFQGNSAPDKSGLPSDRFSAERTGGSVSTLTIQRTQQEDSAVYLCASSPVGQNYEQYFGPGTRLTVT.

J is TRBJ2-1 and V is TRBV5-1, with TRBD2 matching 8 bases. The germline CDR1 and CDR2 sequences are SGHRS and YFSETQ. The CDR3 covers 17 residues. V trimming: 7 bases; J trimming: 0 bases; junction bases outside the gene matches: 12. CDR3 residues: CASSSGLALSSYNEQFF. The CDR3, as DNA: TGCGCCAGCTCCTCAGGACTAGCCCTGAGCTCCTACAATGAGCAGTTCTTC. Based on the CDR3 plus reference TRBV5-1 and TRBJ2-1, the full variable domain is KAGVTQTPRYLIKTRGQQVTLSCSPISGHRSVSWYQQTPGQGLQFLFEYFSETQRNKGNFPGRFSGRQFSNSRSEMNVSTLELGDSALYLCASSSGLALSSYNEQFFGPGTRLTVL.

The V gene is TRBV4-2, the J gene TRBJ1-2; no reliable D call. The CDR3 contains 16 residues. Trimming removed 0 bases from V and 0 bases from J, with 11 bases in between. Germline CDR1 LGHNA, CDR2 YNFKEQ. Written as DNA, the CDR3 is TGTGCCAGCAGCCAAGAGGGCGGGCCTTCTAACTATGGCTACACCTTC. It encodes CASSQEGGPSNYGYTF.

This chain uses TRBV9 with TRBJ1-1; possible D gene TRBD1, 5 bases. CDR1 SGDLS and CDR2 YYNGEE come from the germline V gene. The CDR3 runs to 14 residues. Trimming stripped 0 bases from V and 9 bases from J, with 15 bases between. As DNA, the CDR3 is TGTGCCAGCAGCGTAGGGGTCCCAGGGATGAAAGCTTTCTTT. Its protein is CASSVGVPGMKAFF.

The J gene is TRBJ1-4, the V gene TRBV27; D uncertain. This CDR3 is 15 amino acids long. V lost 4 bases, J lost 3 bases, and 12 bases lay in between. In germline, CDR1 is MNHEY, CDR2 SMNVEV (reference sequence). The CDR3 nucleotides read TGTGCCAGCAGTTCGCGGGCGGCGGCTAATGAAAAACTGTTTTTT. It codes for CASSSRAAANEKLFF.

V gene TRBV6-5 combines with J gene TRBJ2-7, with a tentative D call TRBD1 (6 bases). With 10 bases removed from V and 6 bases from J, the gap between germline ends came to 13 bases. Germline values: CDR1 MNHEY, CDR2 SVGAGI. CDR3 length: 11 residues. The CDR3 bases are TGTGCCACCCATCAGGGGTCCGAGCAGTACTTC. Translating gives CATHQGSEQYF.

This rearrangement joins TRBV27 to TRBJ1-5; D not resolved. Germline lookup yields CDR1 MNHEY and CDR2 SMNVEV (reference sequence). This CDR3 has 15 residues. Trimming pared 2 bases from V and 0 bases from J, leaving 8 bases between. CDR3 DNA: TGTGCCAGCAGTTTAGAGGGATATAGCAATCAGCCCCAGCATTTT. It specifies CASSLEGYSNQPQHF.

V usage is TRBV5-4 and J usage is TRBJ2-5; D call uncertain. Per the germline V gene, CDR1 is SGHNT and CDR2 is YYREEE (reference sequence). V dropped 2 bases and J dropped 3 bases, with 11 bases sitting between them. The CDR3 totals 14 residues. The CDR3 is CASSFSWQEETQYF. The CDR3 DNA reads as TGTGCCAGCAGCTTTTCCTGGCAGGAAGAGACCCAGTACTTC.

This chain uses TRBV28 with TRBJ2-7; TRBD2 is a possible D gene (5 bases). The CDR3 length is 12 residues. Germline V CDR1 and CDR2: MDHEN, SYDVKM. V lost 7 bases to trimming and J lost 3 bases, with 10 bases between them. DNA of the CDR3: TGTGCCAGCATGAGGGCACGCTACGAGCAGTACTTC. This codes for CASMRARYEQYF.